This TCR beta chain was captured by sequencing in a study of blood T cell repertoires in COVID-19. Germline CDR1 and CDR2: MGHDK and SYGVNS. The CDR3 runs 14 residues. V gave up 1 base and J gave up 10 bases, with 13 bases separating them. Repertoires were generated with immunoSEQ multiplex PCR, while TCRdb's copy carries only in-frame clones and drops some. The sample lists under 450,000 clones, 81% occurring once. This chain connects TRBV25-1 to TRBJ1-4; unclear D gene. Sequencing was carried out using peripheral blood. The clonotype originates from a human donor with acute or convalescent COVID-19. The donor label of this sample is uncertain. The CDR3 sequence is CASSEFLPPGKLFF. The CDR3 nucleotides are TGTGCCAGCAGTGAATTCCTCCCGCCAGGAAAACTGTTTTTT.